Presented here are 18 T cell receptor beta chains from one specimen sequenced in a study of T cells after somatic rescue of genetic block. The method was immunoSEQ multiplex PCR; TCRdb's version includes in-frame clones alone and lacks a portion of them. The sample lists about 110,000 clones, 80% to 95% occurring once. The specimen was peripheral blood mononuclear cells (PBMCs). These receptors all stem from a woman aged 18-35 years.

The chain links TRBV5-1 to TRBJ2-1; D gene ambiguous. This CDR3 region has 13 residues. V gave up 4 bases and J gave up 6 bases, with 11 bases separating them. Germline values: CDR1 SGHRS, CDR2 YFSETQ. CDR3 nucleotide sequence: TGCGCCAGCAGCACGGACGGTCTCAATGAGCAGTTCTTC. Protein: CASSTDGLNEQFF.

The chain combines TRBV7-2 with TRBJ2-1; D possibly corresponds to TRBD1 (6 bases). This CDR3 region has 15 residues. Germline V lookup: CDR1 SGHTA, CDR2 FQGNSA. Trimming removed 1 base at V and 2 bases at J, with 9 bases between. CDR3 amino acids: CASSLVAGAYNEQFF. The CDR3 coding sequence is TGTGCCAGCAGCTTAGTTGCAGGGGCCTACAATGAGCAGTTCTTC.

The CDR3 DNA sequence: TGTGCCAGCAGTTATACAGGGGCCTATGGCTACACCTTC. Amino acid sequence: CASSYTGAYGYTF. This chain uses TRBV7-9 with TRBJ1-2, with 7 bases lining up with TRBD1. Trimming cost V 6 bases and J 4 bases; bases outside gene matches: 5. This CDR3 contains 13 residues. CDR1 and CDR2 from the germline V gene are SEHNR and FQNEAQ (reference sequence).

The chain links TRBV6-5 to TRBJ1-6; no clear D. Per the germline V gene, CDR1 is MNHEY and CDR2 is SVGAGI. CDR3 size: 14 residues. V lost 7 bases to trimming and J lost 0 bases, with 7 bases between them. Written as DNA, the CDR3 is TGTGCCAGCACCCCCGGCTCCTATAATTCACCCCTCCACTTT. It translates to CASTPGSYNSPLHF.

This clone was seen only a few times. The chain couples TRBV19 to TRBJ1-5; perhaps TRBD1 as D (5 bases). V gave up 0 bases and J gave up 2 bases, with 5 bases separating them. The germline CDR1 and CDR2 sequences are LNHDA and SQIVND (reference sequence). This CDR3 spans 14 amino acids. The CDR3 sequence: CASSIEGGNQPQHF. The DNA of the CDR3 is TGTGCCAGTAGTATAGAAGGGGGCAATCAGCCCCAGCATTTT.

This chain links TRBV5-4 with TRBJ1-4; possibly TRBD1 for D (5 bases). V was cut by 1 base and J by 8 bases, with 9 bases left in between. The CDR3 runs to 13 residues. Germline V CDR1 and CDR2: SGHNT, YYREEE (reference sequence). Here the CDR3 reads CASSLQGGEKLFF. CDR3 in DNA: TGTGCCAGCAGCTTGCAGGGAGGCGAAAAACTGTTTTTT.

J is TRBJ1-4 and V is TRBV6-1; perhaps TRBD1 as D (6 bases). This CDR3 region has 14 residues. V was trimmed by 4 bases and J by 8 bases, leaving 14 bases between them. Germline values: CDR1 MNHNS, CDR2 SASEGT. CDR3 in DNA: TGTGCCAGCAGTGCCACAGGGCGGGAGGAAAAACTGTTTTTT. Its protein is CASSATGREEKLFF.

This clone has just a few counts. The J gene is TRBJ1-2, the V gene TRBV28, with TRBD1 as a possible D gene (5 bases). Germline values: CDR1 MDHEN, CDR2 SYDVKM. There are 13 residues in the CDR3. V was shortened by 6 bases and J by 3 bases, with 11 bases between the two germline ends. The CDR3 DNA is TGTGCCAGCAGCCCTGACAGAGACTATGGCTACACCTTC. Its protein product is CASSPDRDYGYTF.

This clone was seen a handful of times. The chain joins TRBV4-3 to TRBJ1-2; tentatively, D is TRBD1 (5 bases). The germline CDR1 and CDR2 sequences are LGHNA and YSLEER. V was cut by 4 bases and J by 3 bases, with 18 bases left in between. The CDR3 is made up of 16 amino acids. This CDR3 reads CASSPSLGEMDYGYTF. CDR3 nucleotide sequence: TGCGCCAGCAGCCCAAGCCTAGGGGAGATGGACTATGGCTACACCTTC.

This chain links TRBV30 with TRBJ2-7; possible D gene TRBD2, 6 bases. CDR3 length: 12 residues. Germline CDR1 reads GTSNPN; CDR2 reads SVGIG (reference sequence). V was shortened by 3 bases and J by 3 bases, with 9 bases between the two germline ends. CDR3 DNA sequence: TGTGCCTGGAGCATGGGGGGCTACGAGCAGTACTTC. This codes for CAWSMGGYEQYF.

In regard to this clone: The sample has other DNA sequences that encode this CDR3 too. J is TRBJ2-7 and V is TRBV19, with D tentatively TRBD1 or TRBD2 (7 bases each). CDR3 length equals 14 residues. The V and J ends lost 6 bases and 3 bases respectively, with 15 bases between them. Germline V gives CDR1 LNHDA, CDR2 SQIVND (reference sequence). The CDR3 is CASSPTGTNYEQYF. The DNA for the CDR3 is TGTGCCAGTAGCCCGACAGGGACTAACTACGAGCAGTACTTC.

V and J are TRBV11-2 and TRBJ1-1, with a possible D match to TRBD1 (5 bases). In germline, CDR1 is SGHAT, CDR2 FQNNGV. The CDR3 runs 13 residues. Trimming shortened V by 4 bases and J by 9 bases, and 15 bases separated the two germline ends. The CDR3 region has the DNA TGTGCCAGCAGCTCTAAGCCGGGACTCAAAGCTTTCTTT. This codes for CASSSKPGLKAFF.

The chain has TRBV5-6 and TRBJ2-7; D is ambiguous. Trimming removed 0 bases at V and 0 bases at J, with 7 bases between. CDR1 and CDR2 (germline): SGHDT, YYEEEE. The CDR3 extends over 14 amino acids. CDR3 coding DNA: TGTGCCAGCAGCTTGGCCGGCACCTCCTACGAGCAGTACTTC. Its translation: CASSLAGTSYEQYF.

The chain recombines TRBV9 with TRBJ2-5; TRBD1 or TRBD2 may be the D gene (6 bases each). V lost 3 bases, J lost 5 bases, and 17 bases lay in between. CDR3 length: 15 amino acids. CDR1 and CDR2 (germline): SGDLS, YYNGEE. CDR3: CASSARTGAGETQYF. As DNA, the CDR3 is TGTGCCAGCAGCGCGAGGACGGGGGCGGGGGAGACCCAGTACTTC. The full variable domain, its missing parts supplied by reference TRBV9 and TRBJ2-5, is DSGVTQTPKHLITATGQRVTLRCSPRSGDLSVYWYQQSLDQGLQFLIQYYNGEERAKGNILERFSAQQFPDLHSELNLSSLELGDSALYFCASSARTGAGETQYFGPGTRLLVL.

The CDR3 loop reads CASSWRGSSYNEQFF. The CDR3 nucleotides are TGCGCCAGCAGCTGGCGGGGGAGCTCCTACAATGAGCAGTTCTTC. The chain links TRBV5-1 to TRBJ2-1; 7 positions agree with TRBD2. V shed 3 bases and J 0 bases; nucleotides not matched to a gene: 3. In germline, CDR1 is SGHRS, CDR2 YFSETQ. This CDR3 region has 15 residues. The whole variable domain, filled in from reference TRBV5-1 and TRBJ2-1, reads KAGVTQTPRYLIKTRGQQVTLSCSPISGHRSVSWYQQTPGQGLQFLFEYFSETQRNKGNFPGRFSGRQFSNSRSEMNVSTLELGDSALYLCASSWRGSSYNEQFFGPGTRLTVL.

This chain joins TRBV5-1 and TRBJ2-2; D remains ambiguous. V was cut by 3 bases and J by 3 bases, with 6 bases left in between. The CDR3 loop spans 13 amino acids. The germline gives CDR1 SGHRS, CDR2 YFSETQ. CDR3 in amino acids: CASSSADTGELFF. DNA for the CDR3: TGCGCCAGCAGCTCCGCGGACACCGGGGAGCTGTTTTTT. Complete variable domain (other parts from reference TRBV5-1 and TRBJ2-2): KAGVTQTPRYLIKTRGQQVTLSCSPISGHRSVSWYQQTPGQGLQFLFEYFSETQRNKGNFPGRFSGRQFSNSRSEMNVSTLELGDSALYLCASSSADTGELFFGEGSRLTVL.

V is TRBV6-1 and J is TRBJ1-5; D unresolved. The V end was cut by 6 bases, the J end by 3 bases, with 9 bases between. Germline V gives CDR1 MNHNS, CDR2 SASEGT. This CDR3 is 13 amino acids long. The CDR3 here is CASRTKVNQPQHF. The DNA of the CDR3 is TGTGCCAGCAGAACCAAAGTCAATCAGCCCCAGCATTTT.

This clone was counted once. CDR3 in DNA: TGCAGTGCTAGTGAGGGAGGCGAGCAGTACTTC. This translates into CSASEGGEQYF. This chain uses TRBV20-1 with TRBJ2-7; a possible D gene is TRBD2 (6 bases). Germline CDR1 and CDR2: DFQATT and SNEGSKA (reference sequence). V shed 3 bases and J shed 6 bases, with 9 bases lying between them. There are 11 residues in the CDR3.